This TCR beta chain emerged from a study of TIL therapy for anti-PD-1-resistant metastatic lung cancer. Points on this clone: Its antigen is currently unknown.

Time point indicated: pre-treatment sample, taken before nivolumab and TIL therapy. The libraries were made with immunoSEQ v3. Only in-frame clones appear in the TCRdb table, and some are missing; sequencing was by immunoSEQ multiplex PCR. Among about 49,000 clones listed, approximately 79% were seen once. General study points: This highly selected cohort may not generalize to typical lung cancer patients.

The V gene end was trimmed by 7 bases and the J gene end by 1 base; junction bases not matched to a gene: 4. The CDR3 totals 13 residues. Germline values: CDR1 MNHEY, CDR2 SVGAGI. Specimen: blood, collected at baseline. The sequence came from a man aged 65 to 79 with non-small cell lung cancer. The gene calls are TRBV6-5 and TRBJ2-7; TRBD1 aligns across 7 bases. CDR3 in DNA: TGTGCCAGCACCCTGACAGGGTCCTACGAGCAGTACTTC. Protein product: CASTLTGSYEQYF.